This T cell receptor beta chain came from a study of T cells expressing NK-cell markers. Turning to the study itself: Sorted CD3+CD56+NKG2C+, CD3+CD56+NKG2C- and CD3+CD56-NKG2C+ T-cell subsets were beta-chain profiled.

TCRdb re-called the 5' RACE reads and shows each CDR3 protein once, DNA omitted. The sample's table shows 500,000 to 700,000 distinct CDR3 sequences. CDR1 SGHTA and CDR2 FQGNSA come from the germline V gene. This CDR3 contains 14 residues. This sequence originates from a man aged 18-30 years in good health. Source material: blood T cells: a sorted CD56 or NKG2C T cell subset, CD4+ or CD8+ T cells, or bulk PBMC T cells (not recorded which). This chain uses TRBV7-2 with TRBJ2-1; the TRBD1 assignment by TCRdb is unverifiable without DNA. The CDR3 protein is CASSPRGFGSEQFF.